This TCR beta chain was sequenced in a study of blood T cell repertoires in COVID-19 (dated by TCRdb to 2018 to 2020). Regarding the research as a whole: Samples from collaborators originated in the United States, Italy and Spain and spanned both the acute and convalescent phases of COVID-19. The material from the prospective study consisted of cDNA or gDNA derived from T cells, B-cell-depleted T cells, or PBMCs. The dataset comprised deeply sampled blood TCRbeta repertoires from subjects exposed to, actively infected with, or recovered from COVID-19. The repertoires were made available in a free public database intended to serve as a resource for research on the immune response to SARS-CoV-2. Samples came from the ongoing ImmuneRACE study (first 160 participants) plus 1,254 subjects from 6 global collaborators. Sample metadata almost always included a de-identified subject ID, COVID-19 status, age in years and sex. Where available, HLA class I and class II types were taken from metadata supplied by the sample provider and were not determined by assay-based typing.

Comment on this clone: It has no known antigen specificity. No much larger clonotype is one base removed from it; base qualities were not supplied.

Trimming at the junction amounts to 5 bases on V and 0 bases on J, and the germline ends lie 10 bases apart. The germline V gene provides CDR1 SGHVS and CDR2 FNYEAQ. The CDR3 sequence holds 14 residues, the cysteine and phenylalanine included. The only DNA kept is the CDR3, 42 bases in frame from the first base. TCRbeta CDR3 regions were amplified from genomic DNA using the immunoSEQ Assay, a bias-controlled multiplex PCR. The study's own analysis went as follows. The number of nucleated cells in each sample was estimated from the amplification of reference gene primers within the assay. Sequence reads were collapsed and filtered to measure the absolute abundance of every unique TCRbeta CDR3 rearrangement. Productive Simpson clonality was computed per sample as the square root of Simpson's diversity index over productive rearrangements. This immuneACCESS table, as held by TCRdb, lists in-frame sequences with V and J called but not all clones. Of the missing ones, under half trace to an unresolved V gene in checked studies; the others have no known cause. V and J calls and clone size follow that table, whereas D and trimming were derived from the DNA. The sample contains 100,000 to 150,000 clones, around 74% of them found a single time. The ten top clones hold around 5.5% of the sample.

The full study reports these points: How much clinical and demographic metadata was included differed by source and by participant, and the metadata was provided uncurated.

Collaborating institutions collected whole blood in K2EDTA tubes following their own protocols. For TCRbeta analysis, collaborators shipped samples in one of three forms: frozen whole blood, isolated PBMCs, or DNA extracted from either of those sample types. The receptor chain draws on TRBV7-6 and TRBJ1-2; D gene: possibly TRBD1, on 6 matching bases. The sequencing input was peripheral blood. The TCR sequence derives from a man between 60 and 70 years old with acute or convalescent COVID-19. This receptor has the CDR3 CASSPRDTNYGYTF. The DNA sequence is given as TGTGCCAGCAGCCCCCGGGACACTAACTATGGCTACACCTTC.